These T cell receptor beta chains were read from a single sample in a study of CD8 T cells in Susac syndrome. TCRdb processed the immunoSEQ multiplex PCR reads anew with MiXCR; each CDR3 protein has one entry. The sample holds about 120,000 distinct CDR3 sequences; more than 90% are singletons and the top ten take 0.2% to 0.25%. The sample consisted of CD8+ T cells from PBMCs. These receptors originate from a human donor with Susac syndrome. The CDR3 runs from the conserved cysteine through the conserved F or W. The order of the fields is V gene, D gene, J gene, clone size, CDR3 DNA, CDR3 protein. A D gene is named only where the DNA matches it firmly. The size of a clone is reported for some rows only, either as once, few or many, or as a class for expanded clones.

TRBV27	TRBD1	TRBJ2-3	NA	TGTGCCAGCAGAAATGACAGGGAAGGTACAGATACGCAGTATTTT	CASRNDREGTDTQYF
TRBV20-1	NA	TRBJ2-1	NA	TGCAGTGCCACCCCCACCCAGGGGAATGAGCAGTTCTTC	CSATPTQGNEQFF
TRBV7-6	NA	TRBJ2-7	once	TGTGCCAGCAGCTTAAGTGAGAAGCGGACTACCTACGAGCAGTACTTC	CASSLSEKRTTYEQYF
TRBV12-5	TRBD2	TRBJ2-1	NA	TGTGCTAGTGGTACCCCATCTGAGGCTAGCGGGGGGGCGGGGTTCTTC	CASGTPSEASGGAGFF
TRBV21-1	NA	TRBJ1-2	NA	TGTGCCAGCACCACCGACCTCTCTGGCTACACCTTC	CASTTDLSGYTF
TRBV11-2	TRBD1	TRBJ1-2	NA	TGTGCCAGCAGCGAACGGGACAGACCCTATGGCTACACCTTC	CASSERDRPYGYTF
TRBV19	TRBD1	TRBJ1-2	NA	TGTGCCAGTACCCGGGACAGGGTCTCTGGCTACACCTTC	CASTRDRVSGYTF
TRBV29-1	TRBD1	TRBJ2-3	NA	TGCAGCGTTGGTGCGACAGGGGGCCCGGGTTTT	CSVGATGGPGF
TRBV6-1	NA	TRBJ2-3	NA	TGTGCCAGCAGTCTCCGGGAGTCGGATACGCAGTATTTT	CASSLRESDTQYF
TRBV5-4	NA	TRBJ2-5	NA	TGTGCCAGCAGCCCTAGCCCTGCGGGGACCCAGTACTTC	CASSPSPAGTQYF
TRBV6-4	TRBD1	TRBJ2-2	NA	TGTGCCAGCAGTGACAACAGGGGATCCGGGGAGCTGTTTTTT	CASSDNRGSGELFF
TRBV20-1	NA	TRBJ1-1	NA	TGCAGTGCGGGGGGGAACACTGAAGCTTTCTTT	CSAGGNTEAFF
TRBV6-5	NA	TRBJ1-4	NA	TGTGCCAGCAGTTACTCGGCGGGATCGGCCGAAAAACTGTTTTTT	CASSYSAGSAEKLFF
TRBV4-2	NA	TRBJ2-7	once	TGTGCCAGCAGCTCCCGACAGGGACTAGAAAGGTCCTACGAGCAGTACTTC	CASSSRQGLERSYEQYF
TRBV14	TRBD2	TRBJ2-3	once	TGTGCCAGCAGCCAAGCCCCGGGGGGGCGCCCAGATACGCAGTATTTT	CASSQAPGGRPDTQYF
TRBV6-4	NA	TRBJ2-2	NA	TGTGCCAGCAGTGACCGCCAAGACACCGGGGAGCTGTTTTTT	CASSDRQDTGELFF
TRBV4-3	NA	TRBJ1-2	NA	TGCGCCAGCAGCCAAGCCACCCCTAGGGCCGAGGGCTACACCTTC	CASSQATPRAEGYTF